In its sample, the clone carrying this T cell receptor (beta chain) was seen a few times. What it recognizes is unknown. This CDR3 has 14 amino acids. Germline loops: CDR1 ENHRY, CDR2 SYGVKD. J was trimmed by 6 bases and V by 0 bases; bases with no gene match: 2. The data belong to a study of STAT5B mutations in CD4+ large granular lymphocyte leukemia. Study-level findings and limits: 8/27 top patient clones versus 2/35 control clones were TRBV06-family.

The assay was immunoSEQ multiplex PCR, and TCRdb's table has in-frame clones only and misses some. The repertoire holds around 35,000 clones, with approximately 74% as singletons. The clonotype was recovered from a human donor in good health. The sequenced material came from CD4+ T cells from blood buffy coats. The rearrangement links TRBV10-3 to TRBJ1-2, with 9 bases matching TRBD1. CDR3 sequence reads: CAISESRTGDGYTF. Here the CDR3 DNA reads TGTGCCATCAGTGAGTCCCGGACAGGGGATGGCTACACCTTC.